Below, one T cell receptor (beta chain) is given with its context. This sample was taken from a study of T cell changes during pregnancy in multiple sclerosis. Deletions cut 1 base from V and 1 base from J, with 25 bases between. Germline CDR1 and CDR2: GTSNPN and SVGIG (reference sequence). The CDR3 extends over 19 amino acids. Measured with immunoSEQ multiplex PCR; TCRdb has only the in-frame clones, and not every one. The table lists tens of thousands of clones, 85% to 90% of them singletons, with more than 8% in the top ten. The sample consisted of peripheral blood, taken after pregnancy. The sequence was collected from a female donor in good health, enrolled as a control in a pregnancy study. The chain has TRBV30 and TRBJ1-1; no firm D call. The CDR3 DNA follows: TGTGCCTGGAGTGCCAATCTTGGCAGGCGATTAATGGGGAACACTGAAGCTTTCTTT. Protein sequence: CAWSANLGRRLMGNTEAFF.